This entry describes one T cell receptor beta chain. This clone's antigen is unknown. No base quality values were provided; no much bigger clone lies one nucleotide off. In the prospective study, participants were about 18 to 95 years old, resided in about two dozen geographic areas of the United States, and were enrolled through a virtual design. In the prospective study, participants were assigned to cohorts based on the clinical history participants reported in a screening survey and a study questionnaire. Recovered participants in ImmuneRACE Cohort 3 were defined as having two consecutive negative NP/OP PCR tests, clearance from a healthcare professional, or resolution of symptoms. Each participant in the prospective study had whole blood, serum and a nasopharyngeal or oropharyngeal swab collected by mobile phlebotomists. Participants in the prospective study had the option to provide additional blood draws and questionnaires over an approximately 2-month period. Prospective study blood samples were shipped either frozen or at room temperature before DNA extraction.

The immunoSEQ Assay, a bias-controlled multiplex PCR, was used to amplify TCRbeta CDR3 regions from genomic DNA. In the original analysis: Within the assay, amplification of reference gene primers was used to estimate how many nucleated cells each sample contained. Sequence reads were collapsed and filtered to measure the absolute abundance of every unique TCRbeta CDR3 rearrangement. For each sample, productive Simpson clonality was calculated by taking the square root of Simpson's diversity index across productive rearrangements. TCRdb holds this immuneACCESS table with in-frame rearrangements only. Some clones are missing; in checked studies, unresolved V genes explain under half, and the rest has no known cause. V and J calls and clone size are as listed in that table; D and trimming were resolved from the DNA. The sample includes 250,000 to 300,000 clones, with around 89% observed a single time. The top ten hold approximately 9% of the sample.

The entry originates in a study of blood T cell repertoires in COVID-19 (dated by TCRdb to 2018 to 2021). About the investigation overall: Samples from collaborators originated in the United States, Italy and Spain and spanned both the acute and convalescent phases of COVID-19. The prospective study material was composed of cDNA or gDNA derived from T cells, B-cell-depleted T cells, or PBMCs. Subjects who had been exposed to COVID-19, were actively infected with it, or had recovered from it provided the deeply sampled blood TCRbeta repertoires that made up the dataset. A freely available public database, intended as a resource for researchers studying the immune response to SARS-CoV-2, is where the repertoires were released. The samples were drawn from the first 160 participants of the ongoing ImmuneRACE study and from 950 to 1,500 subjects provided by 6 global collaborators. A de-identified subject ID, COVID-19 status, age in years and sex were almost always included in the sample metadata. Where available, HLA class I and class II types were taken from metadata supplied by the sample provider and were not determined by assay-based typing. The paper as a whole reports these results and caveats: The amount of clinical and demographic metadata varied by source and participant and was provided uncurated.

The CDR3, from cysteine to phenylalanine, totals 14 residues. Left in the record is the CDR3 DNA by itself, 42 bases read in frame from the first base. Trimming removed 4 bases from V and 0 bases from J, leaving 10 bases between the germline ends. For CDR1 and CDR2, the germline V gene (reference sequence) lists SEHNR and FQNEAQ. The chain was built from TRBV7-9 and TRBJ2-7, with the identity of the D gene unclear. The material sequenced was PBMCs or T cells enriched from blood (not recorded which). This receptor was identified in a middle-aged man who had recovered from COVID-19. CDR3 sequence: CASSSIEDSYEQYF. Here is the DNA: TGTGCCAGCAGCTCGATCGAGGACTCCTACGAGCAGTACTTC.